This T cell receptor (beta chain) was identified in a study of blood T cell repertoires in COVID-19. Study details: T cells, B-cell-depleted T cells, or PBMCs supplied cDNA or gDNA.

The data were produced by immunoSEQ multiplex PCR, yet TCRdb's version contains in-frame clones alone and is incomplete. The repertoire holds approximately 280,000 clones, with about 89% as singletons. The CDR3 runs 14 residues. Germline V lookup: CDR1 SGHDT, CDR2 YYEEEE. V lost 2 bases and J 8 bases, leaving 16 bases between the germline ends. The sequencing input was peripheral blood. This sequence joins TRBV5-6 and TRBJ1-1; weak D call: TRBD1 (6 bases). The origin of this receptor is a woman in her fifties or sixties with acute or convalescent COVID-19. The CDR3 reads CASSLLGGASEAFF. In DNA, the CDR3 is TGTGCCAGCAGCTTACTAGGGGGGGCGAGCGAAGCTTTCTTT.